A single sample gave rise to the 4 T cell receptor beta chains below, sequenced in a study of beta chain features in type 1 diabetes. Of the isolated RNA, all was reverse transcribed, and so the sequenced material was expressed TCRB transcripts. Only in-frame clones appear in the TCRdb table, and some are missing; sequencing was by immunoSEQ multiplex PCR. Among more than 300,000 clones listed, 6.5% to 10% were seen once. The specimen was central memory CD4+ T cells from blood. These receptors came from a woman younger than 35 in good health.

The chain employs TRBV6-5 and TRBJ1-4; unclear D gene. Germline V gives CDR1 MNHEY, CDR2 SVGAGI. Trimming pared 5 bases from V and 7 bases from J, leaving 8 bases between. The CDR3 totals 12 residues. CDR3: CASSEVREKLFF. For the CDR3, the DNA is TGTGCCAGCAGTGAAGTACGTGAAAAACTGTTTTTT.

The rearrangement links TRBV5-5 to TRBJ1-4, with D unclear. The V gene lost 1 base and the J gene lost 0 bases, with 4 bases spanning the gap. This CDR3 has 14 residues. CDR1 and CDR2 (germline): SGHKS, YYEKEE (reference sequence). The chain's CDR3 is CASSLSATNEKLFF. The CDR3 DNA reads as TGTGCCAGCAGCTTGAGTGCAACTAATGAAAAACTGTTTTTT.

The chain recombines TRBV6-6 with TRBJ2-5, with 11 bases aligning to TRBD1. The CDR3 has 16 residues. The germline gives CDR1 MNHNY, CDR2 SVGAGI (reference sequence). The V gene end was trimmed by 5 bases and the J gene end by 1 base; junction bases not matched to a gene: 6. The CDR3 loop is CASSPGQGAIQETQYF. In DNA, the CDR3 is TGTGCCAGCAGTCCAGGACAGGGGGCTATCCAAGAGACCCAGTACTTC.

This clone showed up just a few times. The chain employs TRBV4-1 and TRBJ2-1; D is ambiguous. In germline, CDR1 is MGHRA, CDR2 YSYEKL. The CDR3 extends over 15 amino acids. With 4 bases removed from V and 0 bases from J, the gap between germline ends came to 10 bases. CDR3 in amino acids: CASSRQVSSYNEQFF. Here the CDR3 DNA reads TGCGCCAGCAGCCGTCAGGTTAGCTCCTACAATGAGCAGTTCTTC.